This T cell receptor beta chain comes out of a study of CD8+ T cells in alopecia areata. Looking at the study overall: At a dose of 5 to 10 mg twice daily, oral tofacitinib was given to treated patients.

Sample treatment: oral pan-JAK inhibitor, 5-10 mg twice daily. Extracted from the samples, RNA was reverse transcribed into cDNA to serve as the sequencing template. The assay was immunoSEQ multiplex PCR, and TCRdb's table has in-frame clones only and misses some. The sample has some 190,000 clones, about 65% seen once; the top ten hold approximately 1.4%. Germline assignment: CDR1 LNHDA and CDR2 SQIVND (reference sequence). The CDR3 spans 11 residues. V was pared by 11 bases and J by 9 bases, with 15 bases between. This clonotype was obtained from a human donor with alopecia areata. The rearrangement links TRBV19 to TRBJ2-3, with a possible D match to TRBD2 (5 bases). Sample: CD4+ T cells sorted from blood, taken at week 49, from a patient treated with tofacitinib. In nucleotides, the CDR3 is TGTGCCTCCGCCGAGGGTGAGACGCAGTATTTT. It is translated as CASAEGETQYF.